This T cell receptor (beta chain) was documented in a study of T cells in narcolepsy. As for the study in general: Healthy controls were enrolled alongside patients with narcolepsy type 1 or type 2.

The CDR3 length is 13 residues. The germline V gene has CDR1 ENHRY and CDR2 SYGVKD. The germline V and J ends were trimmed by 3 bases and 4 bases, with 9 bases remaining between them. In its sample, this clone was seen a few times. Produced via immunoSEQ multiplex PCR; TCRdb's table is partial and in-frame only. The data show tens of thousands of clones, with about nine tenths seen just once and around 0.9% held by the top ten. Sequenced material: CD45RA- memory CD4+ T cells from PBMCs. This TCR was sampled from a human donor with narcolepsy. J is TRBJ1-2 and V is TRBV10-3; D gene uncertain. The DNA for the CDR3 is TGTGCCATCAGTGAAGAAGGCTCCTATGGCTACACCTTC. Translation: CAISEEGSYGYTF.